Below, one TCR beta chain is given with its context. The sample originates from a study of technical replicates of blood from several donors. The CDR3 consists of 13 residues. Germline values: CDR1 SGHRS, CDR2 YFSETQ. V lost 4 bases to trimming and J lost 5 bases; unmatched junction nucleotides: 3. Profiling relied on immunoSEQ multiplex PCR, and the TCRdb table lists in-frame clones only, not all of them. The top ten hold 0.2% to 0.25% of the sample, which has fewer than 70,000 clones, roughly 94% seen once. The gene calls are TRBV5-1 and TRBJ1-5; 7 bases agree with TRBD1. This clonotype was obtained from a human donor in good health. The material sequenced was T cells isolated from PBMCs. The CDR3 here is CASSHDRDQPQHF. Written as DNA, the CDR3 is TGCGCCAGCAGCCATGACAGGGATCAGCCCCAGCATTTT.